This paragraph covers one T cell receptor beta chain sequence. These data originate in a study of blood T cell repertoires in COVID-19. Study context: Samples taken during acute and convalescent COVID-19 were collected in the United States, Italy and Spain. From T cells, B-cell-depleted T cells, or PBMCs came the material, which was cDNA or gDNA.

Per the study methods: The authors estimated nucleated cell counts from reference gene primer amplification. TCRdb's copy holds only in-frame clones and misses some; the assay was immunoSEQ multiplex PCR. The DNA gave D and trimming, while V, J and clone size come from that table. This table has approximately 300,000 clones, roughly 90% appearing once. Trimming pared 4 bases from V and 3 bases from J, leaving 9 bases between. The CDR3 length is 13 residues. Germline V gives CDR1 MGHRA, CDR2 YSYEKL. The clonotype comes from a woman aged 25 to 39 who had been exposed to COVID-19. The specimen sequenced was PBMCs or T cells enriched from blood (not recorded which). The chain recombines TRBV4-1 with TRBJ2-5, with a tentative D call TRBD2 (5 bases). CDR3 sequence: CASSRLPKETQYF. CDR3 in DNA: TGCGCCAGCAGCCGACTACCGAAAGAGACCCAGTACTTC.